The rows below give T cell receptor beta chains drawn from one sample of a study of T cell responses to AZD1222 COVID-19 vaccine. Measured with immunoSEQ multiplex PCR; TCRdb has only the in-frame clones, and not every one. The sample lists about 160,000 clones, 90% to 95% occurring once. Sample: peripheral blood, taken on day 0 of AZD1222 vaccination. The origin of the receptors is an adult in good health. Each CDR3 is given with its conserved first and last residue. Each record gives: clone size, V gene, J gene, D gene, CDR3 protein, CDR3 DNA. D genes are given only for firm matches. Only some rows state a clone size, as once, few, many or a class for expanded clones.

abundance: -; v_gene: TRBV7-2; j_gene: TRBJ1-2; d_gene: TRBD1; CDR3aa: CASSRRTGAPEGYTF; CDR3nt: TGTGCCAGCAGCCGTCGAACAGGGGCCCCTGAGGGCTACACCTTC
abundance: -; v_gene: TRBV5-1; j_gene: TRBJ1-2; d_gene: -; CDR3aa: CASSLGGANYGYTF; CDR3nt: TGCGCCAGCAGCTTGGGCGGAGCTAACTATGGCTACACCTTC
abundance: -; v_gene: TRBV5-6; j_gene: TRBJ2-3; d_gene: -; CDR3aa: CASSLASTDTQYF; CDR3nt: TGTGCCAGCAGCTTGGCTAGCACAGATACGCAGTATTTT
abundance: -; v_gene: TRBV2; j_gene: TRBJ2-5; d_gene: TRBD1; CDR3aa: CASSANRGRAETQYF; CDR3nt: TGTGCCAGCAGTGCAAACAGGGGGCGCGCGGAGACCCAGTACTTC
abundance: few; v_gene: TRBV19; j_gene: TRBJ1-2; d_gene: -; CDR3aa: CATHPDRGNYGYTF; CDR3nt: TGTGCCACCCACCCTGACCGGGGAAACTATGGCTACACCTTC
abundance: -; v_gene: TRBV6-5; j_gene: TRBJ2-3; d_gene: TRBD2; CDR3aa: CASSRTSGSTDTQYF; CDR3nt: TGTGCCAGCAGTAGGACTAGCGGTAGCACAGATACGCAGTATTTT
abundance: -; v_gene: TRBV4-1; j_gene: TRBJ1-6; d_gene: TRBD1; CDR3aa: CASSQGNRGVFANSPLHF; CDR3nt: TGCGCCAGCAGCCAAGGGAACAGGGGGGTCTTCGCTAATTCACCCCTCCACTTT
abundance: -; v_gene: TRBV7-9; j_gene: TRBJ1-4; d_gene: -; CDR3aa: CASSLAGGGDEKLFF; CDR3nt: TGTGCCAGCAGCTTAGCTGGAGGGGGAGATGAAAAACTGTTTTTT
abundance: -; v_gene: TRBV19; j_gene: TRBJ1-1; d_gene: -; CDR3aa: CASNSAGMGTEAFF; CDR3nt: TGTGCCAGTAATTCCGCGGGGATGGGCACTGAAGCTTTCTTT
abundance: -; v_gene: TRBV10-3; j_gene: TRBJ2-1; d_gene: TRBD1; CDR3aa: CAISESGTGALYNEQFF; CDR3nt: TGTGCCATCAGTGAGTCCGGTACAGGGGCCCTTTACAATGAGCAGTTCTTC
abundance: -; v_gene: TRBV7-3; j_gene: TRBJ2-6; d_gene: -; CDR3aa: CASSSAGPGANVLTF; CDR3nt: TGTGCCAGCAGCAGTGCAGGGCCTGGGGCCAACGTCCTGACTTTC
abundance: -; v_gene: TRBV5-5; j_gene: TRBJ2-3; d_gene: -; CDR3aa: CASSLWRNTDTQYF; CDR3nt: TGTGCCAGCAGCTTGTGGAGGAACACAGATACGCAGTATTTT
abundance: -; v_gene: TRBV27; j_gene: TRBJ2-1; d_gene: TRBD2; CDR3aa: CASSPGLAGHEQFF; CDR3nt: TGTGCCAGCAGTCCGGGACTAGCGGGACATGAGCAGTTCTTC
abundance: -; v_gene: TRBV12-3/TRBV12-4; j_gene: TRBJ1-4; d_gene: -; CDR3aa: CASSPGANEKLFF; CDR3nt: TGTGCCAGCAGTCCCGGGGCTAATGAAAAACTGTTTTTT
abundance: -; v_gene: TRBV5-4; j_gene: TRBJ2-2; d_gene: TRBD1; CDR3aa: CASSLFQGADTGELFF; CDR3nt: TGTGCCAGCAGCCTGTTCCAGGGGGCAGACACCGGGGAGCTGTTTTTT
abundance: -; v_gene: TRBV4-1; j_gene: TRBJ2-1; d_gene: -; CDR3aa: CASRRAAGSSYNEQFF; CDR3nt: TGCGCCAGCAGACGTGCGGCGGGCTCCTCCTACAATGAGCAGTTCTTC
abundance: few; v_gene: TRBV6-2/TRBV6-3; j_gene: TRBJ2-2; d_gene: -; CDR3aa: CASSYRSDPAGELFF; CDR3nt: TGTGCCAGCAGTTATAGGTCAGACCCCGCCGGGGAGCTGTTTTTT
abundance: -; v_gene: TRBV10-3; j_gene: TRBJ2-5; d_gene: -; CDR3aa: CAISVGRVETQYF; CDR3nt: TGTGCCATCAGTGTAGGTCGAGTGGAGACCCAGTACTTC
abundance: once; v_gene: TRBV2; j_gene: TRBJ1-6; d_gene: -; CDR3aa: CASSDLSRGNSPLHF; CDR3nt: TGTGCCAGCAGTGACTTAAGCAGGGGCAATTCACCCCTCCACTTT
abundance: -; v_gene: TRBV9; j_gene: TRBJ1-1; d_gene: -; CDR3aa: CASTLGPNTEAFF; CDR3nt: TGTGCCAGCACCCTGGGGCCGAACACTGAAGCTTTCTTT
abundance: -; v_gene: TRBV19; j_gene: TRBJ2-4; d_gene: -; CDR3aa: CASSTARGGYAKNIQYF; CDR3nt: TGTGCCAGTAGTACGGCGAGGGGGGGCTATGCCAAAAACATTCAGTACTTC
abundance: -; v_gene: TRBV20-1; j_gene: TRBJ2-3; d_gene: -; CDR3aa: CSARDFQGQYF; CDR3nt: TGCAGTGCTAGAGATTTCCAGGGGCAGTATTTT
abundance: -; v_gene: TRBV5-6; j_gene: TRBJ1-5; d_gene: TRBD1; CDR3aa: CASQPSTGGNVQPQHF; CDR3nt: TGTGCCAGCCAACCCTCGACAGGGGGCAATGTTCAGCCCCAGCATTTT
abundance: -; v_gene: TRBV7-9; j_gene: TRBJ1-1; d_gene: TRBD1; CDR3aa: CASSLYRGTNTEAFF; CDR3nt: TGTGCCAGCAGCTTATACAGGGGAACGAACACTGAAGCTTTCTTT
abundance: once; v_gene: TRBV6-5; j_gene: TRBJ1-4; d_gene: -; CDR3aa: CASSLNEKLFF; CDR3nt: TGTGCCAGCAGTCTGAATGAAAAACTGTTTTTT
abundance: once; v_gene: TRBV4-2; j_gene: TRBJ1-2; d_gene: -; CDR3aa: CASSPRLGHYGYTF; CDR3nt: TGTGCCAGCAGCCCCCGTCTGGGACACTATGGCTACACCTTC
abundance: -; v_gene: TRBV18; j_gene: TRBJ1-4; d_gene: -; CDR3aa: CASSPGGGENEKLFF; CDR3nt: TGTGCCAGCTCACCGGGAGGGGGAGAGAATGAAAAACTGTTTTTT
abundance: few; v_gene: TRBV27; j_gene: TRBJ1-6; d_gene: -; CDR3aa: CASSLLSYNSPLHF; CDR3nt: TGTGCCAGCAGTTTACTCTCCTATAATTCACCCCTCCACTTT
abundance: -; v_gene: TRBV9; j_gene: TRBJ2-3; d_gene: -; CDR3aa: CASSVGERPEGDTQYF; CDR3nt: TGTGCCAGCAGCGTAGGGGAGCGACCCGAGGGGGATACGCAGTATTTT
abundance: -; v_gene: TRBV7-9; j_gene: TRBJ1-2; d_gene: -; CDR3aa: CASSLEGGRGYTF; CDR3nt: TGTGCCAGCAGCTTAGAGGGGGGTCGTGGCTACACCTTC
abundance: -; v_gene: TRBV6-1; j_gene: TRBJ1-3; d_gene: -; CDR3aa: CASSEVPHRDISGNTIYF; CDR3nt: TGTGCCAGCAGTGAAGTACCCCACCGGGACATCTCTGGAAACACCATATATTTT
abundance: once; v_gene: TRBV2; j_gene: TRBJ1-6; d_gene: -; CDR3aa: CASMVTGGQASPLHF; CDR3nt: TGTGCCAGCATGGTCACCGGCGGACAAGCTTCACCCCTCCACTTT
abundance: once; v_gene: TRBV7-2; j_gene: TRBJ1-1; d_gene: -; CDR3aa: CASSLGFSRLNTEAFF; CDR3nt: TGTGCCAGCAGCTTAGGATTCTCACGGCTGAACACTGAAGCTTTCTTT
abundance: -; v_gene: TRBV27; j_gene: TRBJ2-1; d_gene: TRBD1; CDR3aa: CASSLFGQVGQFF; CDR3nt: TGTGCCAGCAGTTTATTCGGACAGGTTGGCCAGTTCTTC
abundance: -; v_gene: TRBV9; j_gene: TRBJ2-1; d_gene: TRBD2; CDR3aa: CASSGSGGSSYNEQFF; CDR3nt: TGTGCCAGCAGCGGAAGCGGGGGGAGCTCCTACAATGAGCAGTTCTTC
abundance: few; v_gene: TRBV3-1/TRBV3-2; j_gene: TRBJ1-3; d_gene: -; CDR3aa: CASTLYSHGNTIYF; CDR3nt: TGTGCCAGCACCTTGTACAGCCATGGAAACACCATATATTTT
abundance: -; v_gene: TRBV5-1; j_gene: TRBJ2-1; d_gene: TRBD2; CDR3aa: CASSPGTSDEQFF; CDR3nt: TGCGCCAGCAGCCCCGGGACTAGCGATGAGCAGTTCTTC